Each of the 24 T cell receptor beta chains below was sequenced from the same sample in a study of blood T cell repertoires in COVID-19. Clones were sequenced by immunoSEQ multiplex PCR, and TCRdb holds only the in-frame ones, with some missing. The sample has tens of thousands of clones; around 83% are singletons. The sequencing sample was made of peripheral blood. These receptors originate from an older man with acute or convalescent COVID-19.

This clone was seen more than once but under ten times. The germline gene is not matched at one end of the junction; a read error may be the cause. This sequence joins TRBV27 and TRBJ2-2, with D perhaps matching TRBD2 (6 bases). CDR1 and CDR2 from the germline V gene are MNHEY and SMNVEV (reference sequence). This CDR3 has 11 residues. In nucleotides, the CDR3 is TGTGCCAGCAGTTTACGCGGGGTGCTGTTTTTT. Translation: CASSLRGVLFF.

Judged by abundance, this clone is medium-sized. The CDR3 DNA sequence: TGTGCCAGCAGCCAAGAGGCTAGAAGTAATGAGCAGTTCTTC. As protein: CASSQEARSNEQFF. J is TRBJ2-1 and V is TRBV4-2; D not resolved. CDR3 size: 14 residues. Germline lookup yields CDR1 LGHNA and CDR2 YNFKEQ. The V end was cut by 0 bases, the J end by 7 bases, with 10 bases between.

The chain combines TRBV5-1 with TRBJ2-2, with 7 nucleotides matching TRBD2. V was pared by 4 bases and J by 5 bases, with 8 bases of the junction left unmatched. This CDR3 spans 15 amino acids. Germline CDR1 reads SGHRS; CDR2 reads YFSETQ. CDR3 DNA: TGCGCCAGCAGCGTCAGCGGGACCAGAACCGGGGAGCTGTTTTTT. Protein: CASSVSGTRTGELFF.

The CDR3, as DNA: TGTGCCAGTGAGCAGGGGTTCTCTGGAAACACCATATATTTT. It yields the protein CASEQGFSGNTIYF. The chain joins TRBV19 to TRBJ1-3; D might be TRBD1 (6 bases). CDR3 length: 14 residues. Trimming removed 8 bases at V and 0 bases at J, with 11 bases between. Germline V gene data show CDR1 as LNHDA and CDR2 as SQIVND (reference sequence). Based on the CDR3 plus reference TRBV19 and TRBJ1-3, the full variable domain is DGGITQSPKYLFRKEGQNVTLSCEQNLNHDAMYWYRQDPGQGLRLIYYSQIVNDFQKGDIAEGYSVSREKKESFPLTVTSAQKNPTAFYLCASEQGFSGNTIYFGEGSWLTVV.

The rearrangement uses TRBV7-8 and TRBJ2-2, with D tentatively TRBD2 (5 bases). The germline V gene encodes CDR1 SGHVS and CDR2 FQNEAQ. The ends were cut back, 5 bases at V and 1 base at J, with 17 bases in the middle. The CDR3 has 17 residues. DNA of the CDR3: TGTGCCAGCAGCCCCCAGATGGTCCGGGGGAACACCGGGGAGCTGTTTTTT. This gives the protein CASSPQMVRGNTGELFF.

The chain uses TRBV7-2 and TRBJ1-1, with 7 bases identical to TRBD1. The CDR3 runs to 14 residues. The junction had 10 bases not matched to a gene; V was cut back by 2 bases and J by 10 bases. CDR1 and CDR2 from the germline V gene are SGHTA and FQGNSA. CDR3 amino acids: CASSLTGTTGRAFF. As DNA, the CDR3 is TGTGCCAGCAGCTTAACCGGGACGACAGGGCGAGCTTTCTTT. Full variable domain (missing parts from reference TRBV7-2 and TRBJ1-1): GAGVSQSPSNKVTEKGKDVELRCDPISGHTALYWYRQSLGQGLEFLIYFQGNSAPDKSGLPSDRFSAERTGGSVSTLTIQRTQQEDSAVYLCASSLTGTTGRAFFGQGTRLTVV.

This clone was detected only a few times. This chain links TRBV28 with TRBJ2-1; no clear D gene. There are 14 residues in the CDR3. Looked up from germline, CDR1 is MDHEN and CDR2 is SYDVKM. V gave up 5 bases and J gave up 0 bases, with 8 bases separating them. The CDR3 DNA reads TGTGCCAGCAGTATTTCCAGCTCCTACAATGAGCAGTTCTTC. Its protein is CASSISSSYNEQFF. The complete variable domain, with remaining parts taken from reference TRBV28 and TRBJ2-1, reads DVKVTQSSRYLVKRTGEKVFLECVQDMDHENMFWYRQDPGLGLRLIYFSYDVKMKEKGDIPEGYSVSREKKERFSLILESASTNQTSMYLCASSISSSYNEQFFGPGTRLTVL.

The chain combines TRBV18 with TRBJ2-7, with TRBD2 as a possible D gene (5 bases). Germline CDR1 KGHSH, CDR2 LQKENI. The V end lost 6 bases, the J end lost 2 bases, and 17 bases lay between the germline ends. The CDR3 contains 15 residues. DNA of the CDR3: TGTGCCAGCTCCTCACTAGGGATAGGAGCCTACGAGCAGTACTTC. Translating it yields CASSSLGIGAYEQYF.

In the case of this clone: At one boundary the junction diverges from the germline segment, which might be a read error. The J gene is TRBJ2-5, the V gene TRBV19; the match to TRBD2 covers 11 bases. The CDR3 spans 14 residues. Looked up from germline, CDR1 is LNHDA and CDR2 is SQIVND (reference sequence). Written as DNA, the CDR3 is TGTGCCAGTTCTAGCGGGGGGCGCCAAGGGACCCAGTACTTC. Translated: CASSSGGRQGTQYF.

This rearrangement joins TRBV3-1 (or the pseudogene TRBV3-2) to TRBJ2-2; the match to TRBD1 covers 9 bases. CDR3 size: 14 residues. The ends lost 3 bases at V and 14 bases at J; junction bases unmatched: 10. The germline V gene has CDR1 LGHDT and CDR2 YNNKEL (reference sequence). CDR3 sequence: CASSHNRGQGGLFF. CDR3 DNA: TGTGCCAGCAGCCACAACAGGGGGCAAGGGGGCCTGTTTTTT.

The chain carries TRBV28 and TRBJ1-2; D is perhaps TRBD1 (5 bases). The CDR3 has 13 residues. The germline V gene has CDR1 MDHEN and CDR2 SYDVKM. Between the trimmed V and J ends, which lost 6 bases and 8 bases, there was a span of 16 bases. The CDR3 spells CASRSTALQGYTF. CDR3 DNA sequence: TGTGCCAGCAGATCGACAGCACTTCAGGGCTACACCTTC.

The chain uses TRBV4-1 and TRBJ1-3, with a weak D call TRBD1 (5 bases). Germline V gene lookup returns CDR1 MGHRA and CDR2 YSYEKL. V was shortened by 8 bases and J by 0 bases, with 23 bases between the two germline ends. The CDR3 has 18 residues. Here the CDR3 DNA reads TGCGCCAGCTACCCGGGACTCCCAGGACCGAGCTCTGGAAACACCATATATTTT. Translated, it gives CASYPGLPGPSSGNTIYF.

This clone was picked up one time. The CDR3 sequence: CASTDGNQPQHF. Here the CDR3 DNA reads TGTGCCAGCACTGACGGGAATCAGCCCCAGCATTTT. The chain carries TRBV12-3 or TRBV12-4 and TRBJ1-5; D gene uncertain. With 7 bases removed from V and 4 bases from J, the gap between germline ends came to 8 bases. This CDR3 contains 12 residues.

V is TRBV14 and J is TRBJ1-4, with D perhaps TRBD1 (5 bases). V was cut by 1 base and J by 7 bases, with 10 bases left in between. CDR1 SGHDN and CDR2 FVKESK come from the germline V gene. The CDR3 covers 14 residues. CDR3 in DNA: TGTGCCAGCAGCCAAGCAGGGCTTGGTGAAAAACTGTTTTTT. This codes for CASSQAGLGEKLFF.

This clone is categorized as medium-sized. Here the CDR3 reads CSSNSGNTIYF. CDR3 DNA sequence: TGCAGTTCAAACTCTGGAAACACCATATATTTT. The rearrangement uses TRBV20-1 and TRBJ1-3; D unresolved. CDR1 DFQATT and CDR2 SNEGSKA come from the germline V gene (reference sequence). V lost 8 bases, J lost 0 bases, and 5 bases lay in between. CDR3 length: 11 amino acids.

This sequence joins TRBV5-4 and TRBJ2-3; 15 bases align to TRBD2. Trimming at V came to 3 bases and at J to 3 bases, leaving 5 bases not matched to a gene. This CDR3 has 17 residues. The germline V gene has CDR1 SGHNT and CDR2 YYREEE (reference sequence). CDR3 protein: CASSSRTSGRVTDTQYF. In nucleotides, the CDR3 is TGTGCCAGCAGCTCCAGGACTAGCGGGAGGGTAACAGATACGCAGTATTTT.

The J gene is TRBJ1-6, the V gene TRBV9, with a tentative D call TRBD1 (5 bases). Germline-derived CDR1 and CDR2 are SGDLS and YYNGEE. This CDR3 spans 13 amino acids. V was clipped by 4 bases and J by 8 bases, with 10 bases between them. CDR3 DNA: TGTGCCAGCAGCCCGACGGGGGATTCACCCCTCCACTTT. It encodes CASSPTGDSPLHF.

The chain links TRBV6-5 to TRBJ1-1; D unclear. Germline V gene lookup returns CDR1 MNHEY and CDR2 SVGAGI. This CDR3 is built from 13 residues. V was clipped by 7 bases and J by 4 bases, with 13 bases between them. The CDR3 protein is CASTRSGGTEAFF. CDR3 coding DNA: TGTGCCAGCACCAGGTCAGGTGGCACTGAAGCTTTCTTT.

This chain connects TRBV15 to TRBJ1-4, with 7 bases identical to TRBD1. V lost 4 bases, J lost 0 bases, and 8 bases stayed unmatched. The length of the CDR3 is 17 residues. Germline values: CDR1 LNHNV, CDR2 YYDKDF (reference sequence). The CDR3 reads CATSIWDRITTNEKLFF. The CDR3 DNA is TGTGCCACCAGCATCTGGGACAGAATAACAACTAATGAAAAACTGTTTTTT.

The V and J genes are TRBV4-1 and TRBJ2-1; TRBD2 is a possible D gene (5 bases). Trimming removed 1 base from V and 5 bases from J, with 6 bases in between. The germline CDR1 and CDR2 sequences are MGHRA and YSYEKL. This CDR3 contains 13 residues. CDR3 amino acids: CASSQGRNNEQFF. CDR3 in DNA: TGCGCCAGCAGCCAAGGGAGGAACAATGAGCAGTTCTTC.

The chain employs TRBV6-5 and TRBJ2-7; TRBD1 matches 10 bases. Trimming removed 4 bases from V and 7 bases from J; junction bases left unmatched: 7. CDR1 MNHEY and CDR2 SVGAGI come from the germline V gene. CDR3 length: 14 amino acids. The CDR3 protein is CASSSGTGAREQYF. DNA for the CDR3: TGTGCCAGCAGTTCGGGGACAGGGGCTAGGGAGCAGTACTTC.

CDR3 bases: TGTGCCAGCAGGCAATCGGGGATGAACACTGAAGCTTTCTTT. It translates to CASRQSGMNTEAFF. V and J are TRBV28 and TRBJ1-1; D call uncertain. There are 14 residues in the CDR3. V gave up 6 bases and J gave up 0 bases, with 11 bases separating them. CDR1 MDHEN and CDR2 SYDVKM come from the germline V gene.

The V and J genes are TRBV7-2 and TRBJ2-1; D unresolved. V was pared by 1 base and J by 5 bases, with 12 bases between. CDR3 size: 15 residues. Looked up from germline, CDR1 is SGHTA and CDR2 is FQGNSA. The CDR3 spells CASSLGVAWHNEQFF. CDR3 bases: TGTGCCAGCAGCTTAGGGGTAGCCTGGCACAATGAGCAGTTCTTC.

CDR3 amino acids: CASSISGGNEQFF. Here the CDR3 DNA reads TGTGCCAGTAGTATAAGCGGAGGGAATGAGCAGTTCTTC. V is TRBV19 and J is TRBJ2-1; a possible D gene is TRBD2 (6 bases). Germline V gives CDR1 LNHDA, CDR2 SQIVND (reference sequence). This CDR3 spans 13 amino acids. V gave up 2 bases and J gave up 7 bases, with 9 bases separating them.